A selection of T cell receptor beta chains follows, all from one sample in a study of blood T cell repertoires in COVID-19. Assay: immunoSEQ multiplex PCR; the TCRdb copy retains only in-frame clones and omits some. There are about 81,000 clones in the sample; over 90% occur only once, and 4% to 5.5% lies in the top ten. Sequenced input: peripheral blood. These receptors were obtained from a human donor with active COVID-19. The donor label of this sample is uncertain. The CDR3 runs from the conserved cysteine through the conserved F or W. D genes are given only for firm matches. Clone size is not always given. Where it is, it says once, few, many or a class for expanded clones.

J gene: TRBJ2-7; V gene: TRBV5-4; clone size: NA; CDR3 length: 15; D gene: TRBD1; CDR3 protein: CASSLDGTGGGEQYF; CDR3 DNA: TGTGCCAGCAGCTTGGATGGGACAGGGGGCGGAGAGCAGTACTTC
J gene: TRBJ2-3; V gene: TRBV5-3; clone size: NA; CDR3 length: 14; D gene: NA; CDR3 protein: CARSLDQSTDTQYF; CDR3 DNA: TGTGCCAGAAGCTTGGACCAGAGCACAGATACGCAGTATTTT
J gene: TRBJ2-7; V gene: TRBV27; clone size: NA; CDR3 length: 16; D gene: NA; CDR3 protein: CASRYSGFVGTYEQYF; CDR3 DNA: TGTGCCAGCAGATATAGTGGATTTGTCGGGACCTACGAGCAGTACTTC
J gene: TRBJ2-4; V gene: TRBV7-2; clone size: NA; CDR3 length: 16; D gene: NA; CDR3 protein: CASSPPRGLAKNIQYF; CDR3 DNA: TGTGCCAGCAGCCCCCCGCGCGGTTTAGCCAAAAACATTCAGTACTTC
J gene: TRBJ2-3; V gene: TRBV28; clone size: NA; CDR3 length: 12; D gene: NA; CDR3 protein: CASSLVRDTQYF; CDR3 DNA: TGTGCCAGCAGTTTAGTGAGAGATACGCAGTATTTT
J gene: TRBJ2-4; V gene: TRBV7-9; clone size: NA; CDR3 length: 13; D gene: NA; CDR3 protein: CASSGPAVNIQYF; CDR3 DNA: TGTGCCAGCAGCGGACCAGCGGTGAACATTCAGTACTTC
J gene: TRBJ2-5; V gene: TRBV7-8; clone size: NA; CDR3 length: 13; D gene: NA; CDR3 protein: CASSLGTAETQYF; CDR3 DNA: TGTGCCAGCAGCTTAGGGACTGCGGAGACCCAGTACTTC
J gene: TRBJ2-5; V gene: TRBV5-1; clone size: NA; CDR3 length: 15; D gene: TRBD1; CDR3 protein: CASSLEGQGSETQYF; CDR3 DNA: TGCGCCAGCAGCTTGGAGGGACAGGGGTCCGAGACCCAGTACTTC
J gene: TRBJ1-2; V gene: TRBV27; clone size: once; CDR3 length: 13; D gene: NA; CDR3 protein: CASRNRDTYGYTF; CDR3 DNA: TGTGCCAGCAGAAACCGGGACACCTATGGCTACACCTTC
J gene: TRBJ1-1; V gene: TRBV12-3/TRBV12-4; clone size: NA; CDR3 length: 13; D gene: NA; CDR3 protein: CASSDVQGSGAFF; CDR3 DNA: TGTGCCAGCAGTGACGTACAGGGATCCGGAGCTTTCTTT
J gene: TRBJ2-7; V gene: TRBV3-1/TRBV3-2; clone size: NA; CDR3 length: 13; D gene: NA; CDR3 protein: CASSQDYGYEQYF; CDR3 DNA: TGTGCCAGCAGCCAAGACTACGGCTACGAGCAGTACTTC
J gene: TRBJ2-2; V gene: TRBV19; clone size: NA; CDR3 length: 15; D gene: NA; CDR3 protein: CASSTPGVNTGELFF; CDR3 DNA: TGTGCCAGTAGTACACCGGGGGTGAACACCGGGGAGCTGTTTTTT
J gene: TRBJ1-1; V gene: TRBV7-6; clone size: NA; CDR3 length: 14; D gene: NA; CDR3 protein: CASSLARANTEAFF; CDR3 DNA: TGTGCCAGCAGCTTAGCGCGGGCGAACACTGAAGCTTTCTTT
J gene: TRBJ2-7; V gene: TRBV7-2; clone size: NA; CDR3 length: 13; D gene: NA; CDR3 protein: CASTNLQAYEQYF; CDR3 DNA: TGTGCCAGCACCAATCTGCAGGCCTACGAGCAGTACTTC
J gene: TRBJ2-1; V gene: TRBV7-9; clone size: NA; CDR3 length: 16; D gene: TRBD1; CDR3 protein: CASSPAGQASGNEQFF; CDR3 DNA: TGTGCCAGCAGCCCAGCCGGACAGGCGTCGGGCAATGAGCAGTTCTTC
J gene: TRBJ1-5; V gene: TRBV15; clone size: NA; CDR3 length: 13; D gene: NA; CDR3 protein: CATSSYANQPQHF; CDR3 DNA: TGTGCCACCTCGAGCTACGCGAATCAGCCCCAGCATTTT
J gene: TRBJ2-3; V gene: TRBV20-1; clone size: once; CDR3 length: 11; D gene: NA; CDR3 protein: CSAPSTDTQYF; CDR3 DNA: TGCAGTGCCCCAAGCACTGATACGCAGTATTTT